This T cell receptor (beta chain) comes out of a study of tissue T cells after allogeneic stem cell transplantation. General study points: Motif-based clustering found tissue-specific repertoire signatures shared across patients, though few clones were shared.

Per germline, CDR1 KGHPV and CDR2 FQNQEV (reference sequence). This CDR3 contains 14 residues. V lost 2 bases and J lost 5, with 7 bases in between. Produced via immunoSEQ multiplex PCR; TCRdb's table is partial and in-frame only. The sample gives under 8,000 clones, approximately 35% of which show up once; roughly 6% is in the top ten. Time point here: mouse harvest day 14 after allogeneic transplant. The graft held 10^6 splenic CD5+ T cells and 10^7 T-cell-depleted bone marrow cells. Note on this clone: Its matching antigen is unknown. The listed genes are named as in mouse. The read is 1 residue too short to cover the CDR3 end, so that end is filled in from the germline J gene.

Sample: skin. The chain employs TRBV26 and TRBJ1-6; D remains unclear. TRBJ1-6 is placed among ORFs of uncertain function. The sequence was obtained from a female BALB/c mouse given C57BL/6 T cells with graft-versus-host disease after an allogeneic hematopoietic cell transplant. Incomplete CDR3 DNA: TGTGCCAGCAGTCTGGGCAGTCATAATTCGCCCCTCTAC. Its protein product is CASSLGSHNSPLY. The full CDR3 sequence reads CASSLGSHNSPLYF.